These 13 T cell receptor beta chains were all obtained from the same sample, sequenced in a study of control samples from healthy donors and cancer patients. Some clones are missing from TCRdb's copy, which holds only in-frame ones; the method was immunoSEQ multiplex PCR. The sample comprises about 140,000 clones, about 88% of which are singletons, and roughly 8.4% rests with the top ten. The sequencing input was blood. The receptors originated from a woman between 25 and 40 years old in good health.

The rearrangement joins TRBV19 to TRBJ2-1; 9 nucleotides match TRBD2. Germline V gives CDR1 LNHDA, CDR2 SQIVND (reference sequence). This CDR3 region has 18 residues. V lost 7 bases to trimming and J lost 4 bases; unmatched junction nucleotides: 17. Here the CDR3 reads CASMGSLAGLGLYNEQFF. The CDR3 bases are TGTGCCAGTATGGGAAGTCTAGCGGGACTCGGTCTGTACAATGAGCAGTTCTTC.

The V gene is TRBV7-9, the J gene TRBJ2-3, with 10 nucleotides matching TRBD2. This CDR3 has 16 residues. From germline, CDR1 is SEHNR and CDR2 FQNEAQ (reference sequence). The trim removed 3 bases at V and 4 bases at J, leaving 7 bases unmatched. CDR3 DNA sequence: TGTGCCAGCAGCTTCAGAGCGGGAGGGCCCTCAGATACGCAGTATTTT. Its translation: CASSFRAGGPSDTQYF. The complete variable domain, with remaining parts taken from reference TRBV7-9 and TRBJ2-3, reads DTGVSQNPRHKITKRGQNVTFRCDPISEHNRLYWYRQTLGQGPEFLTYFQNEAQLEKSRLLSDRFSAERPKGSFSTLEIQRTEQGDSAMYLCASSFRAGGPSDTQYFGPGTRLTVL.

The V and J genes are TRBV30 and TRBJ2-1; D unresolved. Trimming left V 5 bases short and J 0 bases short, with 8 bases between. Germline lookup yields CDR1 GTSNPN and CDR2 SVGIG (reference sequence). The CDR3 consists of 13 residues. The CDR3 spells CAWRAPSYNEQFF. In nucleotides, the CDR3 is TGTGCCTGGCGAGCGCCCTCCTACAATGAGCAGTTCTTC.

The rearrangement links TRBV5-4 to TRBJ2-7; possibly TRBD1 or TRBD2 for D (5 bases each). The germline V gene has CDR1 SGHNT and CDR2 YYREEE (reference sequence). The CDR3 spans 14 residues. The V gene lost 4 bases and the J gene lost 5 bases, with 16 bases spanning the gap. The CDR3 region is CASSRLQGVDEQYF. The CDR3 nucleotides are TGTGCCAGCAGCCGACTTCAGGGAGTGGACGAGCAGTACTTC.

CDR3 coding DNA: TGTGCCAGCAGCAAAGTCACAGGGGGCGAGGGAGGCCTCTACGAGCAGTACTTC. It translates to CASSKVTGGEGGLYEQYF. This chain uses TRBV21-1 with TRBJ2-7; TRBD1 was called by the table and not checked on the DNA. TRBV21-1 has pseudogene status. There are 18 residues in the CDR3.

The chain combines TRBV10-1 with TRBJ2-1, with D possibly being TRBD1 or TRBD2 (5 bases each). Trimming pared 3 bases from V and 8 bases from J, leaving 8 bases between. Per the germline V gene, CDR1 is WNHNN and CDR2 is SYGVQD (reference sequence). This CDR3 spans 12 amino acids. The CDR3 nucleotides read TGCGCCAGCAGTGATCCGGGGCATGAGCAGTTCTTC. Translated: CASSDPGHEQFF.

CDR3 nucleotides: TGTGCCAGCAGCCCGGGACTAGCGGGAGAGTCCTACAATGAGCAGTTCTTC. Translated: CASSPGLAGESYNEQFF. The rearrangement joins TRBV11-3 to TRBJ2-1; 14 bases are a match to TRBD2. This CDR3 contains 17 residues. Germline loops: CDR1 SGHNT, CDR2 YENEEA. Unmatched junction bases numbered 4, after V lost 5 bases and J lost 1 base.

The chain links TRBV20-1 to TRBJ2-1; TRBD2 agrees at 9 bases. Germline lookup yields CDR1 DFQATT and CDR2 SNEGSKA (reference sequence). With 5 bases clipped from V and 9 bases from J, the junction kept 2 bases outside the gene matches. The CDR3 is made up of 11 amino acids. CDR3 region: CSAAAGGEQFF. CDR3 sequence (DNA): TGCAGTGCTGCAGCGGGAGGTGAGCAGTTCTTC.

This clone was counted once. This chain uses TRBV3-1 (or the pseudogene TRBV3-2) with TRBJ1-3, with 8 bases fitting TRBD1. The CDR3 runs to 16 residues. In germline, CDR1 is LGHDT, CDR2 YNNKEL (reference sequence). V shed 4 bases and J 0 bases; nucleotides not matched to a gene: 5. CDR3 in DNA: TGTGCCAGCAGCCCACGACAGGGGAGCTCTGGAAACACCATATATTTT. Protein product: CASSPRQGSSGNTIYF.

V usage is TRBV11-2 and J usage is TRBJ2-1, with 12 nucleotides matching TRBD2. This CDR3 spans 16 amino acids. The V gene's germline CDR1 is SGHAT and CDR2 FQNNGV. V was clipped by 4 bases and J by 5 bases; unmatched bases: 6. The CDR3 region has the DNA TGTGCCAGCAGCTACGGGACTAGCGGGCGAAACAATGAGCAGTTCTTC. Translation gives CASSYGTSGRNNEQFF.

The gene calls are TRBV5-4 and TRBJ2-6; D is ambiguous. CDR3 size: 15 residues. CDR1 is SGHNT and CDR2 is YYREEE in the germline V gene (reference sequence). Trimming pared 1 base from V and 0 bases from J, leaving 5 bases between. CDR3 bases: TGTGCCAGCAGCTTGTCAAGCTCTGGGGCCAACGTCCTGACTTTC. It translates to CASSLSSSGANVLTF.

A single count supports this clone. The chain links TRBV19 to TRBJ2-7; possibly TRBD1 for D (6 bases). This CDR3 is built from 14 residues. V was cut by 3 bases and J by 6 bases, with 15 bases left in between. Germline V gene data show CDR1 as LNHDA and CDR2 as SQIVND (reference sequence). The CDR3 reads CASSIRGPTREQYF. The CDR3 bases are TGTGCCAGTAGTATCAGGGGACCAACCCGCGAGCAGTACTTC.

This rearrangement joins TRBV7-9 to TRBJ1-1, with D perhaps TRBD1 (5 bases). Germline CDR1 reads SEHNR; CDR2 reads FQNEAQ (reference sequence). CDR3 length: 15 residues. The V end lost 1 base, the J end lost 4 bases, and 13 bases lay between the germline ends. The CDR3 reads CASSLDRQPGTEAFF. The CDR3 DNA reads TGTGCCAGCAGCTTAGACAGACAGCCGGGCACTGAAGCTTTCTTT.